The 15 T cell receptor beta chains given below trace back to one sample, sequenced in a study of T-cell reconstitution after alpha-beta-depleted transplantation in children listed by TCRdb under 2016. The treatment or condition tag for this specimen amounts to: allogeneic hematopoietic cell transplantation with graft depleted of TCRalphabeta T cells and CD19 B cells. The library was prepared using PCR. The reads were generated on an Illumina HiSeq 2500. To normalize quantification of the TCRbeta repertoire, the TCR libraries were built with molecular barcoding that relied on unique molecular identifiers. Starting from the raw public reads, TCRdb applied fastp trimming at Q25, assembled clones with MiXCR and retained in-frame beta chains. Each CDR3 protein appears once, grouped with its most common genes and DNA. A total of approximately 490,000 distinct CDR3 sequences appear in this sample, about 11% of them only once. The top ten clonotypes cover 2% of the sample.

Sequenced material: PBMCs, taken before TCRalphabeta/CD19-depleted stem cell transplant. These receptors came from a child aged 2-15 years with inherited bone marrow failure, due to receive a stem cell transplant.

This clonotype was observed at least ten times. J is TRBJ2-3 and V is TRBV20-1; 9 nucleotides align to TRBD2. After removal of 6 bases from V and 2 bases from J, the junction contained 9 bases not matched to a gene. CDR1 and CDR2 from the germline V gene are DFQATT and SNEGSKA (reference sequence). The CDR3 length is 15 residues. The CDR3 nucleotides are TGCAGTGCCCTGCGGCTAGCGGGACACACAGATACGCAGTATTTT. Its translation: CSALRLAGHTDTQYF.

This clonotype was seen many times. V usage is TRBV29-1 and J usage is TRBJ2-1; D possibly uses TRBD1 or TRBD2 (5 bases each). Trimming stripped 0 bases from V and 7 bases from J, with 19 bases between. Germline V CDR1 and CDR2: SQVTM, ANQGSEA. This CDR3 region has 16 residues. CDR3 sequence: CSVEDRGGSTWNEQFF. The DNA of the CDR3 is TGCAGCGTTGAAGATCGGGGCGGTTCGACTTGGAATGAGCAGTTCTTC.

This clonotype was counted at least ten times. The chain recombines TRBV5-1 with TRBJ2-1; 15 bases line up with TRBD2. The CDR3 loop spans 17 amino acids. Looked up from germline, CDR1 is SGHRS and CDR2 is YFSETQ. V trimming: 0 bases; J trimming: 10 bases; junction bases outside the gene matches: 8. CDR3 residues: CASSLGTHGLAGGEQFF. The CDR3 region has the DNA TGCGCCAGCAGCTTGGGCACCCATGGACTAGCGGGAGGGGAGCAGTTCTTC. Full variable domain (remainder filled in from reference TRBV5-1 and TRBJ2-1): KAGVTQTPRYLIKTRGQQVTLSCSPISGHRSVSWYQQTPGQGLQFLFEYFSETQRNKGNFPGRFSGRQFSNSRSEMNVSTLELGDSALYLCASSLGTHGLAGGEQFFGPGTRLTVL.

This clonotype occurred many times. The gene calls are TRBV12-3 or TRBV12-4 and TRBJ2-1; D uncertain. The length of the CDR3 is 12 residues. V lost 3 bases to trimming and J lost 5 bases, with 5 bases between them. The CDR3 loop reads CASSFFNNEQFF. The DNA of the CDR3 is TGTGCCAGCAGTTTCTTTAACAATGAGCAGTTCTTC.

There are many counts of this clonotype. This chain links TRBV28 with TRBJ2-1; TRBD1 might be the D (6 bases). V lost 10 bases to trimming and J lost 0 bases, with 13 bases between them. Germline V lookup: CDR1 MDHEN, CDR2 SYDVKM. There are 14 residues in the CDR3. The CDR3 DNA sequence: TGTGCCACCCGGACAGTGAGCTCCTACAATGAGCAGTTCTTC. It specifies CATRTVSSYNEQFF.

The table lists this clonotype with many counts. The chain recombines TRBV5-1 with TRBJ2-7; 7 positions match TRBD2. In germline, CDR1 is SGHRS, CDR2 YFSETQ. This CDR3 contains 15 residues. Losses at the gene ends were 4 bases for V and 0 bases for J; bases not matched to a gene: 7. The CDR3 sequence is CASSPLAVSSYEQYF. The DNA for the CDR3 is TGCGCCAGCAGCCCTCTAGCGGTAAGCTCCTACGAGCAGTACTTC.

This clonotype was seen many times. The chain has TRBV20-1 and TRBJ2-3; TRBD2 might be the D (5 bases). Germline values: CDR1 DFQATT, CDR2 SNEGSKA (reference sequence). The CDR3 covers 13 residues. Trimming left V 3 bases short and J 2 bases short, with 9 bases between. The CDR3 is CSARVANTDTQYF. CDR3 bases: TGCAGTGCTAGGGTAGCGAACACAGATACGCAGTATTTT.

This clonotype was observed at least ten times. The CDR3 is CASRTDLTTDTQYF. CDR3 coding DNA: TGTGCCAGCAGAACGGACTTGACCACAGATACGCAGTATTTT. The J gene is TRBJ2-3, the V gene TRBV5-6, with D possibly matching TRBD2 (5 bases). Germline CDR1 SGHDT, CDR2 YYEEEE. The CDR3 extends over 14 amino acids. With 5 bases removed from V and 2 bases from J, the gap between germline ends came to 12 bases.

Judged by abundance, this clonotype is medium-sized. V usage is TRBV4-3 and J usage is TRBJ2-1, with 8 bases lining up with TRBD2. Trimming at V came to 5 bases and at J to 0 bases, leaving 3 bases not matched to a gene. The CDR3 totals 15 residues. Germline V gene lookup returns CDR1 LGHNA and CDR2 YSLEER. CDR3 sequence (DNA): TGCGCCAGCAGCTCACTAGCGGTCTCCTACAATGAGCAGTTCTTC. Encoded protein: CASSSLAVSYNEQFF.

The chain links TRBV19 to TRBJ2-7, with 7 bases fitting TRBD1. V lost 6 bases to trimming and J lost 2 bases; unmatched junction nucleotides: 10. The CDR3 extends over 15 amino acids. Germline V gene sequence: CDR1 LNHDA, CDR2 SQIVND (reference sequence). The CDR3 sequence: CASRVSDRSPYEQYF. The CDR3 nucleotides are TGTGCCAGTAGGGTTTCGGACAGGAGTCCCTACGAGCAGTACTTC.

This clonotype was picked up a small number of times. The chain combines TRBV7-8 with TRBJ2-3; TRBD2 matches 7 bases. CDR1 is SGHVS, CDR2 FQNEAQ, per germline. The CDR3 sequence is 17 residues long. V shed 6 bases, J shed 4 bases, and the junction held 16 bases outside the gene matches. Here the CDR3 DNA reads TGTGCCAGCAGGGATCGGGCGGGCGGGAGTGGGGCAGATACGCAGTATTTT. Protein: CASRDRAGGSGADTQYF.

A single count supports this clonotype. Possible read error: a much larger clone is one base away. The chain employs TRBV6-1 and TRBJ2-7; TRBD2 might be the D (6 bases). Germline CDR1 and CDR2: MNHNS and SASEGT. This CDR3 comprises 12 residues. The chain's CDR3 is CASSPLATEHYF. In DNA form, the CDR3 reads TGTGCCAGCAGTCCTCTAGCGACGGAGCATTACTTC.

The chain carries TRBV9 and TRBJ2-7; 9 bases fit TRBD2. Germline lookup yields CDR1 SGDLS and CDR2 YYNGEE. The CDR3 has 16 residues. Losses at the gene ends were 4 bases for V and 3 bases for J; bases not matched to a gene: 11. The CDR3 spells CASSLNPTSGFYEQYF. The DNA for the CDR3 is TGTGCCAGCAGCCTCAACCCGACTAGCGGCTTCTACGAGCAGTACTTC.

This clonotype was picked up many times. The CDR3 spells CSARDYGGEAYEQYF. Written as DNA, the CDR3 is TGCAGTGCTAGAGATTATGGCGGGGAAGCCTACGAGCAGTACTTC. V and J are TRBV20-1 and TRBJ2-7, with D perhaps TRBD2 (6 bases). This CDR3 spans 15 amino acids. V lost 0 bases and J lost 2, with 14 bases in between. Germline CDR1 DFQATT, CDR2 SNEGSKA (reference sequence).

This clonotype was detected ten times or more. Here the CDR3 DNA reads TGCAGTGCTATAGCGGGGGATCCTTACGAGCAGTACTTC. This encodes CSAIAGDPYEQYF. This rearrangement joins TRBV20-1 to TRBJ2-7; 9 nucleotides align to TRBD2. CDR1 is DFQATT, CDR2 SNEGSKA, per germline (reference sequence). The CDR3 runs 13 residues. V gave up 4 bases and J gave up 4 bases; unmatched junction bases: 5.